The rows below give T cell receptor beta chains drawn from one sample of a study of blood T cell repertoires in COVID-19. Measured with immunoSEQ multiplex PCR; TCRdb has only the in-frame clones, and not every one. This repertoire shows roughly 400,000 clones, roughly nine tenths found once; its top ten account for less than 2%. Sequenced sample: PBMCs or T cells enriched from blood (not recorded which). These receptors all come from a woman in her 30s who had recovered from COVID-19. Each CDR3 is given with its conserved first and last residue. D genes are given only for firm matches. Where a row states a size, it is once, few, many or the class of an expanded clone; other rows omit it.

>TRBV27|TRBD1|NA|TRBJ1-4
TGTGCCAGCAGTCAGGACAGGGCCGGGGCAACTAATGAAAAACTGTTTTTT
CASSQDRAGATNEKLFF
>TRBV30|TRBD1|NA|TRBJ1-5
TGTGCCTGGAGTGCCGACAGGGTAGGTCAGCCCCAGCATTTT
CAWSADRVGQPQHF
>TRBV2|TRBD2|NA|TRBJ2-1
TGTGCCAGCAGTGATACTAGCGGGAGGGCCCATGAGCAGTTCTTC
CASSDTSGRAHEQFF
>TRBV9|TRBD2|NA|TRBJ2-7
TGTGCCAGCAGCGTAGGGAATAGCGGGGGTTACGAGCAGTACTTC
CASSVGNSGGYEQYF
>TRBV19|NA|NA|TRBJ1-5
TGTGCCAGTAGTATAATATCCCCCATCGGACAGCATCAGCCCCAGCATTTT
CASSIISPIGQHQPQHF
>TRBV7-2|NA|NA|TRBJ2-3
TGTGCCAGCAGCTTAAACGGCGGACAGACCTTGGATACGCAGTATTTT
CASSLNGGQTLDTQYF
>TRBV7-2|NA|once|TRBJ2-7
TGTGCCAGCAGCCCCGATCTGGAGGGGGCTCCCTACGAGCAGTACTTC
CASSPDLEGAPYEQYF
>TRBV4-1|NA|NA|TRBJ1-2
TGCGCCAGCAGCCAAGATTTTGACAGAATTCTAAACTATGGCTACACCTTC
CASSQDFDRILNYGYTF
>TRBV18|TRBD1|few|TRBJ1-5
TGTGCCAGCAGCGGGGGACAGGGACTTAATCAGCCCCAGCATTTT
CASSGGQGLNQPQHF
>TRBV6-1|NA|NA|TRBJ1-1
TGTGCCAGCAGTGATCAGGGCAGGGAATTTTGGAGGAACACTGAAGCTTTCTTT
CASSDQGREFWRNTEAFF
>TRBV24-1|TRBD1|NA|TRBJ1-2
TGTGCCACCAGCTCCCACAGGGGTAGCTACACCTTC
CATSSHRGSYTF
>TRBV4-1|NA|many|TRBJ1-2
TGCGCCAGCAGCCATAGCCAGGGGTTGTACTATGGCTACACCTTC
CASSHSQGLYYGYTF
>TRBV5-1|TRBD1|NA|TRBJ1-6
TGCGCCAGCAGCGCAGGGACAGGGCCTTATAATTCACCCCTCCACTTT
CASSAGTGPYNSPLHF
>TRBV5-1|NA|NA|TRBJ1-1
TGCGCCAGCAGCCGCACTTTCGGGGGTGGCACTGAAGCTTTCTTT
CASSRTFGGGTEAFF
>TRBV29-1|TRBD1|NA|TRBJ1-1
TGCAGCGGACAGGGGGCCGCTGAAGCTTTCTTT
CSGQGAAEAFF
>TRBV7-6|TRBD1|few|TRBJ1-2
TGTGCCAGCAGCCGAGACAGGGGCTATGGCTACACCTTC
CASSRDRGYGYTF
>TRBV18|TRBD2|once|TRBJ2-7
TGTGCCAGCTCATCCCTAGCGGGAGGGGTATCCGAAGGGGCTAGATACGAGCAGTACTTC
CASSSLAGGVSEGARYEQYF
>TRBV24-1|NA|NA|TRBJ1-1
TGTGCCACCAGTGATTTGGGCGGTAAGGCTTTCTTT
CATSDLGGKAFF
>TRBV9|TRBD2|once|TRBJ2-1
TGTGCCAGCAGCGTAGTAGCGGGGGGGCAGCGAGAGCAGTTCTTC
CASSVVAGGQREQFF
>TRBV10-1|NA|once|TRBJ2-5
TGCGCCATCCTCTATTTGGAGGACGAACGGGATCTCCAAGAGACCCAGTACTTC
CAILYLEDERDLQETQYF
>TRBV6-4|NA|NA|TRBJ2-1
TGTGCCAGCAGGCGAAAATACAATGAGCAGTTCTTC
CASRRKYNEQFF
>TRBV29-1|NA|NA|TRBJ2-7
TGCAGCGTTGAAGTAAGGAGGGGACGAAACGAGCAGTACTTC
CSVEVRRGRNEQYF
>TRBV2|TRBD1|NA|TRBJ2-1
TGTGCCAGCAGTGACGGACAGGGGGTTGAAAATGAGCAGTTCTTC
CASSDGQGVENEQFF